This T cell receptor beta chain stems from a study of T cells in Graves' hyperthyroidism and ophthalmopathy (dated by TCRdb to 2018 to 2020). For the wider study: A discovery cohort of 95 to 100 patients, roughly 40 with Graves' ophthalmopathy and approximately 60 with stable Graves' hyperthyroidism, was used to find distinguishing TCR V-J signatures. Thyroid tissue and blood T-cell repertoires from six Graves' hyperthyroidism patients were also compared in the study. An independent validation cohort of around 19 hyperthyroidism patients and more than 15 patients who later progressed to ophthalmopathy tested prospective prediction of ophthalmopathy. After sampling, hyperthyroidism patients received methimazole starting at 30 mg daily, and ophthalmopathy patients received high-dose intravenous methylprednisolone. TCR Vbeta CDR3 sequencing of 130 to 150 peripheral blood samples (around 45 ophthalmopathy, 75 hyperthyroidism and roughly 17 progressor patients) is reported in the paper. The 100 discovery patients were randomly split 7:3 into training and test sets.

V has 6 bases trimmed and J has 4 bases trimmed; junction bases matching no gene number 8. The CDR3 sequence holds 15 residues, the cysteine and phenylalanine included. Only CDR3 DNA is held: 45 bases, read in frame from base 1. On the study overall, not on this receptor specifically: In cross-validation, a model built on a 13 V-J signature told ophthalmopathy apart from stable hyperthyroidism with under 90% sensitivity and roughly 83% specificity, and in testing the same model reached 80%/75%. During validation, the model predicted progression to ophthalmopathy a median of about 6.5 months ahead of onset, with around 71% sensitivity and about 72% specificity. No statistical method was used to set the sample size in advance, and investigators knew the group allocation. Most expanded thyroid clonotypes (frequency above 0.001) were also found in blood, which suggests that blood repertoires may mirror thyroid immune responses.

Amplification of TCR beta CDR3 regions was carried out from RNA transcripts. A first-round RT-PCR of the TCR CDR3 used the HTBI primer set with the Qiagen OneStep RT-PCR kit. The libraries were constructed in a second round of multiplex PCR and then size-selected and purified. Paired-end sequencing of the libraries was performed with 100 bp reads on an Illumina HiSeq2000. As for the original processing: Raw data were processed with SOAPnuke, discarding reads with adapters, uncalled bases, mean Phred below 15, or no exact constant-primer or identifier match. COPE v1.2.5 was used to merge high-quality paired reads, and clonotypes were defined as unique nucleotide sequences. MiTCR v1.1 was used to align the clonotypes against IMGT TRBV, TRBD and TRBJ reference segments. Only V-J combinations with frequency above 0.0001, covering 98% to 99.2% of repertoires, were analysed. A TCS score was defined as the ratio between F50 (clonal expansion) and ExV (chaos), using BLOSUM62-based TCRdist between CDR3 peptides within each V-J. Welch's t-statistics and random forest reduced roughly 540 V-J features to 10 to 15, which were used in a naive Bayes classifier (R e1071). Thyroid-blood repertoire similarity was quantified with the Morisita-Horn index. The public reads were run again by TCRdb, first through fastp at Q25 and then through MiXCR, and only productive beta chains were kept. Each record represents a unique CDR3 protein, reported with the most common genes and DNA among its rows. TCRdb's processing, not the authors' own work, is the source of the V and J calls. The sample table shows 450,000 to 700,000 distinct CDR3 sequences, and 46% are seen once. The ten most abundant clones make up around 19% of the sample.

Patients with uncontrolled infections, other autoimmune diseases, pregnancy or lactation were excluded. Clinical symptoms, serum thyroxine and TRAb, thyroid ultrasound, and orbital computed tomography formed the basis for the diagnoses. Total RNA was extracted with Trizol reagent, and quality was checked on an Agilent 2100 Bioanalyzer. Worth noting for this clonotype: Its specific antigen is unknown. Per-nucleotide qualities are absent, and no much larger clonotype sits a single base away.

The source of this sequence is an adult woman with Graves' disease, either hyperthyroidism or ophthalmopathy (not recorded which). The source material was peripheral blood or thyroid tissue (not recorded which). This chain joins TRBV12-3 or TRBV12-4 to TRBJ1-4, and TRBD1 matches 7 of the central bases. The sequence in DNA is TGTGCCAGCAGACGACAGGGAGGGGGTAATGAAAAACTGTTTTTT. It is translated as CASRRQGGGNEKLFF.